The 15 T cell receptor beta chains presented below share a single source sample, sequenced in a study of a mutant IDH1 vaccine in newly diagnosed glioma. TCRdb's table, derived via immunoSEQ multiplex PCR, lists solely in-frame clones and lacks some. The table records 25,000 to 40,000 clones, roughly 90% of them present only once. No antigen has been assigned to these receptors. The time point here: week 47, end of study. All doses held 300 ug of mutant IDH1 20-mer peptide, with topical imiquimod. The starting material was PBMCs, obtained from a glioma patient whose treatment included an IDH1 peptide vaccine. The receptors come from a middle-aged man with glioma.

The V call is TRBV5-1, the J call TRBJ1-1, with 7 bases matching TRBD1. This CDR3 is built from 15 residues. The germline CDR1 and CDR2 sequences are SGHRS and YFSETQ. V lost 5 bases, J lost 0 bases, and 7 bases stayed unmatched. As DNA, the CDR3 is TGCGCCAGCAGGATACAGGGGAACATGAACACTGAAGCTTTCTTT. Its translation: CASRIQGNMNTEAFF.

The rearrangement joins TRBV7-9 to TRBJ2-2; D ambiguous. Trimming pared 1 base from V and 5 bases from J, leaving 8 bases between. This CDR3 contains 14 residues. Germline values: CDR1 SEHNR, CDR2 FQNEAQ (reference sequence). The CDR3, as DNA: TGTGCCAGCAGCTTAGGTTTCGGTACCGGGGAGCTGTTTTTT. Amino acid sequence: CASSLGFGTGELFF.

This rearrangement joins TRBV6-5 to TRBJ1-2; maybe TRBD1 (5 bases). CDR1 is MNHEY and CDR2 is SVGAGI in the germline V gene. This CDR3 is built from 14 residues. Trimming took off 3 bases at V and 4 bases at J, with 12 bases between the two ends. The CDR3 protein is CASSYRGVSYGYTF. CDR3 coding DNA: TGTGCCAGCAGTTATCGAGGGGTTAGCTATGGCTACACCTTC.

This chain joins TRBV4-1 and TRBJ2-3, with 12 bases that match TRBD2. The germline CDR1 and CDR2 sequences are MGHRA and YSYEKL. The CDR3 contains 17 residues. V dropped 0 bases and J dropped 4; count of bases not matched to a gene: 5. In DNA form, the CDR3 reads TGCGCCAGCAGCCAAGATTCGGGGACTAGCGGGCCAGATACGCAGTATTTT. Its translation is CASSQDSGTSGPDTQYF.

The chain recombines TRBV28 with TRBJ2-5; D ambiguous. Germline V lookup: CDR1 MDHEN, CDR2 SYDVKM. V lost 5 bases, J lost 1 base, and 14 bases lay in between. CDR3 length equals 15 residues. This CDR3 reads CASSLANESQETQYF. The CDR3 nucleotides are TGTGCCAGCAGTCTCGCAAATGAATCCCAAGAGACCCAGTACTTC.

The chain uses TRBV7-9 and TRBJ2-5; 7 nucleotides match TRBD2. CDR3 length: 13 residues. From germline, CDR1 is SEHNR and CDR2 FQNEAQ (reference sequence). J lost 5 bases, V lost 5 bases, and 5 bases had no gene match. This CDR3 reads CASSPRGEETQYF. CDR3 DNA sequence: TGTGCCAGCAGCCCCCGGGGGGAGGAGACCCAGTACTTC.

The CDR3 region has the DNA TGTGCCAGCAGGGTTTCGAATCAGCCCCAGCATTTT. As protein: CASRVSNQPQHF. This chain uses TRBV6-1 with TRBJ1-5, with D hard to call. Per germline, CDR1 MNHNS and CDR2 SASEGT. This CDR3 has 12 residues. Between the trimmed V and J ends, which lost 6 bases and 4 bases, there was a span of 7 bases.

This clone was observed once. The chain uses TRBV27 and TRBJ2-2; 7 bases are shared with TRBD1. V gave up 5 bases and J gave up 0 bases; unmatched junction bases: 6. Germline CDR1 MNHEY, CDR2 SMNVEV (reference sequence). CDR3 length: 16 residues. The CDR3 nucleotides read TGTGCCAGCAGTATGAGTGGGACAGCGAACACCGGGGAGCTGTTTTTT. This translates into CASSMSGTANTGELFF.

The rearrangement uses TRBV7-7 and TRBJ2-5; D perhaps matches TRBD1 (6 bases). Between the trimmed V and J ends, which lost 6 bases and 2 bases, there was a span of 22 bases. Per the germline V gene, CDR1 is SSHAT and CDR2 is FNYEAQ (reference sequence). The length of the CDR3 is 17 residues. The CDR3 DNA reads as TGTGCCAGCAGTCCTGGATTAGGTCAGGGGATTCAAGAGACCCAGTACTTC. Encoded protein: CASSPGLGQGIQETQYF.

The chain uses TRBV6-5 and TRBJ1-2, with a tentative D call TRBD1 (5 bases). CDR1 is MNHEY, CDR2 SVGAGI, per germline. The germline V and J ends were trimmed by 6 bases and 4 bases, with 12 bases remaining between them. The CDR3 is 13 residues long. DNA for the CDR3: TGTGCCAGCAGGCGGGACCGCACCTATGGCTACACCTTC. Residues: CASRRDRTYGYTF.

This clone appeared once. The chain carries TRBV19 and TRBJ2-3; 11 bases line up with TRBD2. CDR3 length equals 16 residues. The junction had 6 bases not matched to a gene; V was cut back by 6 bases and J by 1 base. Per germline, CDR1 LNHDA and CDR2 SQIVND (reference sequence). The CDR3 loop is CASSPSGGFGTDTQYF. In DNA, the CDR3 is TGTGCCAGTAGCCCTAGCGGGGGGTTCGGCACAGATACGCAGTATTTT.

The chain couples TRBV7-9 to TRBJ1-1; D is unclear. Germline V gene sequence: CDR1 SEHNR, CDR2 FQNEAQ (reference sequence). There are 15 residues in the CDR3. V was cut by 4 bases and J by 1 base, with 13 bases left in between. As DNA, the CDR3 is TGTGCCAGCAGCTCTCCTTACGGGTCGAACACTGAAGCTTTCTTT. Its translation: CASSSPYGSNTEAFF.

The V gene is TRBV5-1, the J gene TRBJ2-1; 11 nucleotides line up with TRBD2. V shed 1 base, J shed 7 bases, and the junction held 4 bases outside the gene matches. Germline lookup yields CDR1 SGHRS and CDR2 YFSETQ. This CDR3 spans 15 amino acids. The CDR3 spells CASSLSTSGGNEQFF. The CDR3 DNA reads TGCGCCAGCAGCTTGTCTACTAGCGGGGGTAATGAGCAGTTCTTC.

The chain is built from TRBV5-1 and TRBJ1-1, with D perhaps TRBD1 (6 bases). The CDR3 length is 15 residues. Trimming stripped 5 bases from V and 4 bases from J, with 18 bases between. Germline CDR1 is SGHRS and CDR2 is YFSETQ. In DNA form, the CDR3 reads TGCGCCAGCAGTTCTACCGGGGGCGTTGGCACTGAAGCTTTCTTT. Amino acids: CASSSTGGVGTEAFF.

This chain connects TRBV27 to TRBJ2-1; the D gene is possibly TRBD2 (7 bases). V was trimmed by 6 bases and J by 6 bases, leaving 12 bases between them. Germline V lookup: CDR1 MNHEY, CDR2 SMNVEV (reference sequence). This CDR3 contains 13 residues. The CDR3 DNA follows: TGTGCCAGCAGAAATAGGGGGGGCAATGAGCAGTTCTTC. Translation: CASRNRGGNEQFF.